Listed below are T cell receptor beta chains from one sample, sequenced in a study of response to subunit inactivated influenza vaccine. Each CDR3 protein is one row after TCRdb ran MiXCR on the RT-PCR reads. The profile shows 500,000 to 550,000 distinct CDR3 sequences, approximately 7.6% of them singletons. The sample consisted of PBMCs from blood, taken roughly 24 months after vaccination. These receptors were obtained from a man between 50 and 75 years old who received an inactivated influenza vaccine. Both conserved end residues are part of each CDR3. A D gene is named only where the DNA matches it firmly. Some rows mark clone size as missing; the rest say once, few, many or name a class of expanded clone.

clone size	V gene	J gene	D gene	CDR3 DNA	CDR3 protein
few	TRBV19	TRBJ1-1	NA	TGTGCCAGTAGTCTGGACGTCACTGAAGCTTTCTTT	CASSLDVTEAFF
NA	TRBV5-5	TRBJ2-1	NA	TGTGCCAGCAGCTGGCCTGCGGTATCCTACAATGAGCAGTTCTTC	CASSWPAVSYNEQFF
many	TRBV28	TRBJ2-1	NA	TGTGCCAGCAGTCCCAGGGGGGGATCCTACAATGAGCAGTTCTTC	CASSPRGGSYNEQFF
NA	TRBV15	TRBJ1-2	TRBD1	TGTGCCACGGCGACAGGGCTCAACTATGGCTACACCTTC	CATATGLNYGYTF
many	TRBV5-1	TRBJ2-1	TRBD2	TGCGCCAGGCCGGGACTAGTCTTAAATGAGCAGTTCTTC	CARPGLVLNEQFF
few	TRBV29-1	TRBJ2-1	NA	TGCAGCGCTGGTGGGCACCTTTACAATGAGCAGTTCTTC	CSAGGHLYNEQFF
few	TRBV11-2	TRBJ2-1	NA	TGTGCCAGCAGCCAGAAAAGATTCCATGAGCAGTTCTTC	CASSQKRFHEQFF
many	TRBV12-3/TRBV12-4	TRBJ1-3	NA	TGTGCCAGCAGTTTAGGGGGGCTGGAAAACACCATATATTTT	CASSLGGLENTIYF
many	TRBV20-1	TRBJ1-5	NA	TGCAGTGTAAGGGCAGGGGTCGAGCAGCCCCAGCATTTT	CSVRAGVEQPQHF
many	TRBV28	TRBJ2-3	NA	TGTGCCAGCAGGGGGATATACTCACCGTCCACAGATACGCAGTATTTT	CASRGIYSPSTDTQYF
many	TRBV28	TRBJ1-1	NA	TGTGCCAGCAGTTTATTAGGCGAGAGGAACACTGAAGCTTTCTTT	CASSLLGERNTEAFF
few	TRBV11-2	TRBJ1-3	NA	TGTGCCAGCAGCTTCGGGGGGAAAGGAAACACCATATATTTT	CASSFGGKGNTIYF
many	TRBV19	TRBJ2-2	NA	TGTGCCAGTACCGGGACTGGTCCCTTCGCCGGGGAGCTGTTTTTT	CASTGTGPFAGELFF
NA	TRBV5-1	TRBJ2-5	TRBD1	TGCGCCAGCAGCTTGGAAATTTTCAGGGGGCAAGAGACCCAGTACTTC	CASSLEIFRGQETQYF
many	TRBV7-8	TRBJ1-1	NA	TGTGCCAGCAGCTTAACACCTAACACTGAAGCTTTCTTT	CASSLTPNTEAFF
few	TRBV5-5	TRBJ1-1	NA	TGTGCCAGCAGCTTGGCGAAGGGAGTGGCTGAAGCTTTCTTT	CASSLAKGVAEAFF
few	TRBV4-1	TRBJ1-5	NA	TGCGCCAGCAGCCAAGATCACTATAGCAATCAGCCCCAGCATTTT	CASSQDHYSNQPQHF
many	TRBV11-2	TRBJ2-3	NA	TGTGCCAGCAGCTTACAGCCAGGGGTTGCAGATACGCAGTATTTT	CASSLQPGVADTQYF
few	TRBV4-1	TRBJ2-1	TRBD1	TGCGCCAGCAGCCAAGAATGGCAGGGGGTGGACAATGAGCAGTTCTTC	CASSQEWQGVDNEQFF
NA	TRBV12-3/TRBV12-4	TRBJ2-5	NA	TGTGCCAGCAGTTTCGGGGGGCCCCCAGAGACCCAGTACTTC	CASSFGGPPETQYF
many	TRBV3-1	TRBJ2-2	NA	TGTGCCAGCAGCCGCCGGGAGCCCCCCGGGGAGCTGTTTTTT	CASSRREPPGELFF
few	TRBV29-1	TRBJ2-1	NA	TGCAGCGTCATGAAGGGGACCTACAATGAGCAGTTCTTC	CSVMKGTYNEQFF
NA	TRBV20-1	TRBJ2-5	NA	TGCAGTGCTAGGGGGCTACCGGGACTTCAAGAGACCCAGTACTTC	CSARGLPGLQETQYF
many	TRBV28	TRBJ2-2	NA	TGTGCCAGCAGTTCAATCTGGATAGGGCAGGGCCACACCGGGGAGCTGTTTTTT	CASSSIWIGQGHTGELFF
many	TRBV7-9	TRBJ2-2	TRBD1	TGTGCCAGCAGCCCCCGGGACAGGGGGAATACCGGGGAGCTGTTTTTT	CASSPRDRGNTGELFF
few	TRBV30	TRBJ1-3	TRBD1	TGTGCCTGCCCCGCGACAGGGATGGCTGGAAACACCATATATTTT	CACPATGMAGNTIYF
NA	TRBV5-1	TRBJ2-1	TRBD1	TGCGCCAGCAGCCCCGGACAGGGGGCCTATAGGGAGCAGTTCTTC	CASSPGQGAYREQFF
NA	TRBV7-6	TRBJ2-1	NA	TGTGCCAGCAGCTCAATAGGATTCACAGCCTCCTACAATGAGCAGTTCTTC	CASSSIGFTASYNEQFF
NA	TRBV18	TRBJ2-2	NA	TGTGCCAGCTCAATCCAGAACACCGGGGAGCTGTTTTTT	CASSIQNTGELFF
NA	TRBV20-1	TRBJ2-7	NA	TGCAGTGCTACTCTTGACAGCTACGAGCAGTACTTC	CSATLDSYEQYF
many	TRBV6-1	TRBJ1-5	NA	TGTGCCAGCAAGTTGGGGAATCAGCCCCAGCATTTT	CASKLGNQPQHF
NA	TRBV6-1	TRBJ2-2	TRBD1	TGTGCCAGCAGACTAGGCGGGACAGGGATCACCGGGGAGCTGTTTTTT	CASRLGGTGITGELFF
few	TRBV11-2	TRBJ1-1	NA	TGTGCCAGCAGCACAACGGACAGCCGGGGCACTGAAGCTTTCTTT	CASSTTDSRGTEAFF
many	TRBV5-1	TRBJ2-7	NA	TGCGCCAGCAGCCCACCCAGTTGGCGCGAGCAGTACTTC	CASSPPSWREQYF
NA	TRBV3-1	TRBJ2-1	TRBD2	TGTGCCAGCAGCCAAGACCCGACTAGCGGGAGGGCCATCTTCTTC	CASSQDPTSGRAIFF
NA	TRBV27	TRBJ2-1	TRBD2	TGTGCCAGCAGCCGAGGGACTAGCGGGGGCCTCTACAATGAGCAGTTCTTC	CASSRGTSGGLYNEQFF
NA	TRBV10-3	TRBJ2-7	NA	TGTGCCATCAGTGATTACATCCCTAAGACAGGCATCCACGAGCAGTACTTC	CAISDYIPKTGIHEQYF
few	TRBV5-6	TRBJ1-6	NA	TGTGCCAGCAGCGGAGGGACTTTGTCACCCCTCCACTTT	CASSGGTLSPLHF
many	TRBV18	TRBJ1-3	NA	TGTGCCAGCTCACTATACTCATCCTCTGGAAACACCATATATTTT	CASSLYSSSGNTIYF
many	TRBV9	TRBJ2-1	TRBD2	TGTGCCAGCAGCGTAGGCAGCGGGGGTTACAATGAGCAGTTCTTC	CASSVGSGGYNEQFF
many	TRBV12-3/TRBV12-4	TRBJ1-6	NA	TGTGCCAGCAGCACCGCCGGGGGGCTTGGTTCACCCCTCCACTTT	CASSTAGGLGSPLHF
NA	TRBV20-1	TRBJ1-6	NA	TGCAGTGCTAGAGATTTACGGGACGGTGGTAATTCACCCCTCCACTTT	CSARDLRDGGNSPLHF
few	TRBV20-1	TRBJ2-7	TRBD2	TGCAGTGCTGGAAAAAGCGGGGTAACCTACGAGCAGTACTTC	CSAGKSGVTYEQYF
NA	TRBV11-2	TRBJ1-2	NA	TGTGCCAGCGGCCGGGACATTTCCTATGGCTACACCTTC	CASGRDISYGYTF
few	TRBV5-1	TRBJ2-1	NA	TGCGCCAGCAGCTTGACTCGGGCTTCCTCCTACAAGGAGCAGTTCTTC	CASSLTRASSYKEQFF
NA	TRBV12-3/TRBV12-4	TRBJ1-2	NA	TGTGCCAGCAGTTTATCGGCCAGTATCAACTATGGCTACACCTTC	CASSLSASINYGYTF
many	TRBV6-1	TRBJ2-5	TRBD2	TGTGCCAGCAGCCGGACTAGCGGGGGGTACCAAGAGACCCAGTACTTC	CASSRTSGGYQETQYF
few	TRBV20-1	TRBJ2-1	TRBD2	TGCAGTGCCCGCCCACTAGCGGGAGGCAATGAGCAGTTCTTC	CSARPLAGGNEQFF
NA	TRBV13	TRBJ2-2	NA	TGTGCCAGCAGGAAACTTCGACCCCAGAACACCGGGGAGCTGTTTTTT	CASRKLRPQNTGELFF
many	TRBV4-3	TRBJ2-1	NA	TGCGCCAGCAGCCAAGGCCAGGGGCTTTACAATGAGCAGTTCTTC	CASSQGQGLYNEQFF
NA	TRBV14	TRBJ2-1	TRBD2	TGTGCCAGCAGCCAGTTACTAGCGTTAGACAATGAGCAGTTCTTC	CASSQLLALDNEQFF